A selection of T cell receptor beta chains follows, all from one sample in a study of T cells after yellow fever vaccination. TCRdb passed the 5' RACE reads through MiXCR, listing each CDR3 protein once. This sample has under 600,000 distinct CDR3 sequences, with roughly 14% found just once. The source was PBMCs, collected on the day of the yellow fever booster vaccination. These receptors came from a man aged 30 to 39 who received the YFV17D yellow fever vaccine. Both conserved end residues are part of each CDR3. The D gene is left open where the match is weak. Size is stated for part of the rows, as once, few or many counts, or as a class when the clone is expanded.

j_gene: TRBJ2-1; v_gene: TRBV28; d_gene: TRBD1; len: 15; abundance: many; CDR3aa: CASSSRTGNYNEQFF; CDR3nt: TGTGCCAGCAGTTCAAGGACAGGAAACTACAATGAGCAGTTCTTC
j_gene: TRBJ2-2; v_gene: TRBV20-1; d_gene: TRBD2; len: 16; abundance: NA; CDR3aa: CSARDGTSGPTGELFF; CDR3nt: TGCAGTGCTAGAGATGGGACTAGCGGACCCACCGGGGAGCTGTTTTTT
j_gene: TRBJ1-5; v_gene: TRBV15; d_gene: TRBD1; len: 16; abundance: few; CDR3aa: CATSSPGQGFGQPQHF; CDR3nt: TGTGCCACCAGCAGCCCGGGACAGGGGTTTGGTCAGCCCCAGCATTTT
j_gene: TRBJ1-1; v_gene: TRBV7-2; d_gene: TRBD1; len: 15; abundance: few; CDR3aa: CASSLRTGTNTEAFF; CDR3nt: TGTGCCAGCAGCTTAAGGACAGGGACGAACACTGAAGCTTTCTTT
j_gene: TRBJ2-5; v_gene: TRBV10-3; d_gene: NA; len: 14; abundance: NA; CDR3aa: CAIRPRDSIVAQYF; CDR3nt: TGTGCCATTAGGCCCCGGGACTCCATAGTGGCCCAGTACTTC
j_gene: TRBJ2-2; v_gene: TRBV7-8; d_gene: NA; len: 16; abundance: NA; CDR3aa: CASSKGGGSNTGELFF; CDR3nt: TGTGCCAGCAGCAAAGGGGGCGGGAGTAACACCGGGGAGCTGTTTTTT
j_gene: TRBJ2-2; v_gene: TRBV7-7; d_gene: TRBD2; len: 16; abundance: NA; CDR3aa: CASSSLAGANTGELFF; CDR3nt: TGTGCTAGCAGCTCCTTGGCGGGAGCTAACACCGGGGAGCTGTTTTTT
j_gene: TRBJ2-2; v_gene: TRBV5-4; d_gene: TRBD2; len: 16; abundance: NA; CDR3aa: CASSLELAGVTGELFF; CDR3nt: TGTGCCAGCAGCTTGGAACTAGCGGGAGTAACCGGGGAGCTGTTTTTT
j_gene: TRBJ2-3; v_gene: TRBV20-1; d_gene: NA; len: 12; abundance: few; CDR3aa: CSATGDTDTQYF; CDR3nt: TGCAGTGCTACGGGGGACACAGATACGCAGTATTTT
j_gene: TRBJ1-5; v_gene: TRBV20-1; d_gene: NA; len: 15; abundance: few; CDR3aa: CSASFRTGNSLPQHF; CDR3nt: TGCAGTGCTAGCTTCCGAACAGGGAACAGTTTGCCCCAGCATTTT
j_gene: TRBJ2-2; v_gene: TRBV6-4; d_gene: TRBD2; len: 16; abundance: NA; CDR3aa: CASSNTLAVNTGELFF; CDR3nt: TGTGCCAGCAGTAATACGCTAGCGGTGAACACCGGGGAGCTGTTTTTT
j_gene: TRBJ2-1; v_gene: TRBV30; d_gene: NA; len: 15; abundance: many; CDR3aa: CAWSWAASSYNEQFF; CDR3nt: TGTGCCTGGAGTTGGGCGGCTAGCTCCTACAATGAGCAGTTCTTC
j_gene: TRBJ2-1; v_gene: TRBV21-1; d_gene: NA; len: 15; abundance: NA; CDR3aa: CASSPPGLAILEQFF; CDR3nt: TGTGCCAGCAGCCCCCCGGGACTAGCAATCCTTGAGCAGTTCTTC
j_gene: TRBJ2-5; v_gene: TRBV20-1; d_gene: NA; len: 13; abundance: few; CDR3aa: CSARAGFQETQYF; CDR3nt: TGCAGTGCTAGAGCAGGATTCCAAGAGACCCAGTACTTC
j_gene: TRBJ2-3; v_gene: TRBV18; d_gene: NA; len: 14; abundance: few; CDR3aa: CASSDASITDTQYF; CDR3nt: TGTGCCAGCTCCGACGCAAGCATTACAGATACGCAGTATTTT
j_gene: TRBJ2-2; v_gene: TRBV5-1; d_gene: TRBD2; len: 15; abundance: NA; CDR3aa: CASNPSGRTTGELFF; CDR3nt: TGCGCCAGCAACCCTAGCGGGAGAACCACCGGGGAGCTGTTTTTT
j_gene: TRBJ2-1; v_gene: TRBV3-1; d_gene: TRBD2; len: 14; abundance: NA; CDR3aa: CASSQDALGAGGFF; CDR3nt: TGTGCCAGCAGCCAAGATGCCTTGGGTGCGGGAGGTTTCTTC
j_gene: TRBJ2-2; v_gene: TRBV6-1; d_gene: TRBD2; len: 13; abundance: NA; CDR3aa: CASTNGGTGELFF; CDR3nt: TGTGCCAGCACCAACGGGGGGACCGGGGAGCTGTTTTTT
j_gene: TRBJ2-5; v_gene: TRBV5-5; d_gene: NA; len: 15; abundance: NA; CDR3aa: CASSLPRASLETQYF; CDR3nt: TGTGCCAGCAGCTTGCCCAGGGCTAGCTTAGAGACCCAGTACTTC
j_gene: TRBJ1-5; v_gene: TRBV6-6; d_gene: NA; len: 13; abundance: few; CDR3aa: CASNRQRNQPQHF; CDR3nt: TGTGCCAGCAACAGACAGCGTAATCAGCCCCAGCATTTT
j_gene: TRBJ2-7; v_gene: TRBV15; d_gene: NA; len: 16; abundance: few; CDR3aa: CATSRGWQGGFYEQYF; CDR3nt: TGTGCCACCAGCAGAGGGTGGCAGGGGGGCTTCTACGAGCAGTACTTC
j_gene: TRBJ2-3; v_gene: TRBV7-3; d_gene: NA; len: 12; abundance: NA; CDR3aa: CASSYIGDTQYF; CDR3nt: TGTGCCAGCAGCTACATTGGAGATACGCAGTATTTT
j_gene: TRBJ2-3; v_gene: TRBV5-1; d_gene: NA; len: 15; abundance: few; CDR3aa: CASSLTGASTDTQYF; CDR3nt: TGCGCCAGCAGCCTGACTGGGGCTAGCACAGATACGCAGTATTTT
j_gene: TRBJ2-6; v_gene: TRBV5-4; d_gene: NA; len: 15; abundance: NA; CDR3aa: CASSLVAAGANVLTF; CDR3nt: TGTGCCAGCAGCTTGGTGGCAGCTGGGGCCAACGTCCTGACTTTC
j_gene: TRBJ2-1; v_gene: TRBV25-1; d_gene: TRBD1; len: 19; abundance: few; CDR3aa: CASSEFEAGGRGSYNEQFF; CDR3nt: TGTGCCAGCAGTGAATTCGAGGCAGGGGGCAGAGGGTCCTACAATGAGCAGTTCTTC